This TCR beta chain was identified in a study of blood T cell repertoires in COVID-19. Study information: The cDNA or gDNA used as material had been derived from T cells, B-cell-depleted T cells, or PBMCs.

Authors' methods: Amplification of reference gene primers provided the estimated nucleated cell counts. Sequencing was performed with immunoSEQ multiplex PCR; in TCRdb, only in-frame clones are kept and a portion is missing. V, J and clone size are taken as reported in that table, and D and trimming were inferred from the DNA itself. The data show 100,000 to 150,000 clones, 80% to 85% seen once. V gave up 2 bases and J gave up 5 bases; unmatched junction bases: 12. CDR1 is SGHVS and CDR2 is FNYEAQ in the germline V gene. This CDR3 has 18 residues. The V and J genes are TRBV7-6 and TRBJ2-3; 11 bases fit TRBD2. The receptor was isolated from a woman aged 25 to 45 who had recovered from COVID-19. Source material: peripheral blood. Here the CDR3 DNA reads TGTGCCAGCAGCTTAAACATCCGAACTAGCGGGGGAGAAGATACGCAGTATTTT. Residues: CASSLNIRTSGGEDTQYF.